The next 14 T cell receptor beta chains were all read from a single sample in a study of control samples from healthy donors and cancer patients. Some clones are missing from TCRdb's copy, which holds only in-frame ones; the method was immunoSEQ multiplex PCR. The top ten clones hold roughly 20% of a sample with some 89,000 clones, about nine tenths of them seen once. The sample was blood. Every receptor here comes from a man aged 25-45 years in good health.

The chain has TRBV7-3 and TRBJ1-2, with 7 nucleotides matching TRBD1. Germline loops: CDR1 SGHTA, CDR2 FQGTGA. This CDR3 contains 19 residues. Trimming removed 4 bases from V and 1 base from J; junction bases left unmatched: 18. CDR3 sequence: CASSSENLLDRLHNYGYTF. CDR3 in DNA: TGTGCCAGCAGCTCCGAGAATTTATTGGACAGGCTCCATAACTATGGCTACACCTTC.

The chain combines TRBV29-1 with TRBJ2-7; TRBD1 aligns across 9 bases. V lost 7 bases, J lost 4 bases, and 14 bases stayed unmatched. This CDR3 contains 15 residues. Germline lookup yields CDR1 SQVTM and CDR2 ANQGSEA. The CDR3 sequence is CSARGPTGGEYEQYF. The CDR3 bases are TGCAGCGCCCGAGGCCCGACAGGGGGTGAATACGAGCAGTACTTC.

V is TRBV30 and J is TRBJ1-4; no definite D call. Germline lookup yields CDR1 GTSNPN and CDR2 SVGIG (reference sequence). Trimming removed 0 bases at V and 8 bases at J, with 16 bases between. CDR3 length: 15 residues. The CDR3 is CAWSVGSAEGEKLFF. The DNA of the CDR3 is TGTGCCTGGAGTGTAGGGTCAGCTGAAGGGGAAAAACTGTTTTTT.

The J gene is TRBJ2-5, the V gene TRBV24-1; the match to TRBD2 covers 8 bases. Germline trimming cut 7 bases from V and 2 bases from J; bases unmatched to any gene: 8. Germline V gene sequence: CDR1 KGHDR, CDR2 SFDVKD. The CDR3 runs 15 residues. The CDR3 sequence: CATSAPGGPQETQYF. For the CDR3, the DNA is TGTGCCACCAGCGCGCCGGGGGGGCCTCAAGAGACCCAGTACTTC.

This clone was seen once. The chain employs TRBV5-6 and TRBJ2-6, with a weak D call TRBD1 (5 bases). Trimming left V 4 bases short and J 0 bases short, with 8 bases between. The CDR3 loop spans 15 amino acids. Germline V CDR1 and CDR2: SGHDT, YYEEEE. The CDR3 region is CASSVDSSGANVLTF. The CDR3 DNA reads TGTGCCAGCAGCGTTGACAGCTCTGGGGCCAACGTCCTGACTTTC.

The chain combines TRBV4-1 with TRBJ1-5; the D gene is possibly TRBD1 (6 bases). This CDR3 comprises 15 residues. Trimming stripped 3 bases from V and 2 bases from J, with 11 bases between. The germline V gene encodes CDR1 MGHRA and CDR2 YSYEKL. The CDR3 region is CASSQQGPGNQPQHF. The CDR3 DNA sequence: TGCGCCAGCAGCCAGCAGGGGCCAGGCAATCAGCCCCAGCATTTT.

The chain couples TRBV28 to TRBJ2-2, with D possibly matching TRBD2 (6 bases). Germline V gene sequence: CDR1 MDHEN, CDR2 SYDVKM. V shed 7 bases and J shed 4 bases, with 19 bases lying between them. The CDR3 runs 16 residues. DNA for the CDR3: TGTGCCAGCACTCGTTTTACTAACGGGGGCACCGGGGAGCTGTTTTTT. Amino acid sequence: CASTRFTNGGTGELFF.

V is TRBV27 and J is TRBJ1-1; TRBD1 matches 10 bases. The CDR3 is 16 amino acids. Per germline, CDR1 MNHEY and CDR2 SMNVEV (reference sequence). The J segment lost 0 bases and the V segment lost 5 bases, leaving 6 bases of the junction unmatched. Here the CDR3 reads CASSPDRGRVNTEAFF. DNA for the CDR3: TGTGCCAGCAGTCCCGACAGGGGGCGCGTGAACACTGAAGCTTTCTTT.

The chain couples TRBV7-3 to TRBJ2-1; D unclear. This CDR3 has 11 amino acids. Germline lookup yields CDR1 SGHTA and CDR2 FQGTGA. Trimming removed 4 bases at V and 5 bases at J, with 3 bases between. DNA for the CDR3: TGTGCCAGCAGCTCGGACAATGAGCAGTTCTTC. Protein: CASSSDNEQFF.

The chain carries TRBV9 and TRBJ1-2; D ambiguous. Germline V gives CDR1 SGDLS, CDR2 YYNGEE. The V end lost 0 bases, the J end lost 0 bases, and 3 bases lay between the germline ends. This CDR3 spans 13 amino acids. CDR3 in amino acids: CASSVESNYGYTF. The DNA for the CDR3 is TGTGCCAGCAGCGTAGAATCTAACTATGGCTACACCTTC.

The chain combines TRBV5-1 with TRBJ2-2; TRBD1 aligns across 9 bases. Germline CDR1 SGHRS, CDR2 YFSETQ. The CDR3 is 16 residues long. The trim removed 0 bases at V and 5 bases at J, leaving 5 bases unmatched. CDR3 residues: CASSLGDRASTGELFF. As DNA, the CDR3 is TGCGCCAGCAGCTTGGGGGACAGGGCATCGACCGGGGAGCTGTTTTTT.

This chain connects TRBV6-1 to TRBJ1-1; 7 nucleotides align to TRBD1. The V segment lost 1 base and the J segment 6 bases; nucleotides outside the gene matches: 8. Germline V gene sequence: CDR1 MNHNS, CDR2 SASEGT. The CDR3 is 15 residues long. CDR3 region: CASSEGSTGRAEAFF. The DNA for the CDR3 is TGTGCCAGCAGTGAAGGTTCGACAGGGAGGGCTGAAGCTTTCTTT.

J is TRBJ1-2 and V is TRBV6-4; D call uncertain. The CDR3 sequence is 15 residues long. Trimming cost V 0 bases and J 5 bases, with 13 bases left between them. The germline CDR1 and CDR2 sequences are MRHNA and SNTAGT. Here the CDR3 reads CASSDSGRGQYGYTF. CDR3 coding DNA: TGTGCCAGCAGTGACTCGGGTCGCGGCCAGTATGGCTACACCTTC.

The V gene is TRBV27, the J gene TRBJ1-1; 8 bases match TRBD1. Germline-derived CDR1 and CDR2 are MNHEY and SMNVEV (reference sequence). V was pared by 5 bases and J by 4 bases, with 9 bases of the junction left unmatched. The CDR3 spans 15 residues. CDR3 protein: CASSATPTGGTEAFF. CDR3 nucleotide sequence: TGTGCCAGCAGTGCGACGCCAACAGGGGGCACTGAAGCTTTCTTT.